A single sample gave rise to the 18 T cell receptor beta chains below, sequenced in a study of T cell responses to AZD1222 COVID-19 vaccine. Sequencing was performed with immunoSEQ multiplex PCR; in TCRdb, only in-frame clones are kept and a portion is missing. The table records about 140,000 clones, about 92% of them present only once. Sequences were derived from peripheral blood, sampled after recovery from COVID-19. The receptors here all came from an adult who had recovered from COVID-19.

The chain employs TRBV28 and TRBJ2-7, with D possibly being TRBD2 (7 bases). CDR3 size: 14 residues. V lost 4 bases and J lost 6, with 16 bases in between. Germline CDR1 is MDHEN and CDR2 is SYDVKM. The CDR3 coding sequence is TGTGCCAGCAGTTACGGGGGGCCTTCGATCGAGCAGTACTTC. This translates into CASSYGGPSIEQYF.

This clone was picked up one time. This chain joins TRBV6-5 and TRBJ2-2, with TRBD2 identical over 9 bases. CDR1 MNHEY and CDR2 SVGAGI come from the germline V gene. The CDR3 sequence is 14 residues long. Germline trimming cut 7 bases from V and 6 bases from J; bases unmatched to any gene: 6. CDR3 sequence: CASTLAGPPGELFF. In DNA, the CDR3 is TGTGCCAGCACGCTAGCGGGGCCCCCCGGGGAGCTGTTTTTT.

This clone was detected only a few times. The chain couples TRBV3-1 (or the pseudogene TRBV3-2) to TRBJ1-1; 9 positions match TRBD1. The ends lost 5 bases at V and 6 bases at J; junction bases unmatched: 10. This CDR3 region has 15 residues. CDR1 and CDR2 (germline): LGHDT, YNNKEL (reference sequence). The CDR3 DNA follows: TGTGCCAGCAGCACTTCGACAGGGGGACAATCTGAAGCTTTCTTT. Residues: CASSTSTGGQSEAFF.

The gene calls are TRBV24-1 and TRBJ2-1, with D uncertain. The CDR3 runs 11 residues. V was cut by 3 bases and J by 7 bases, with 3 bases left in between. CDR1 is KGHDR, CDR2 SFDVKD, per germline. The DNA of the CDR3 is TGTGCCACCAGTGATAGGAATGAGCAGTTCTTC. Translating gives CATSDRNEQFF.

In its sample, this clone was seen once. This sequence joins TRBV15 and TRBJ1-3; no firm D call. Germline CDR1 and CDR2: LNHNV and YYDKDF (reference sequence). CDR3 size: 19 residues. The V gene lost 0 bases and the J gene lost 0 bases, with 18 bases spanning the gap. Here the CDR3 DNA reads TGTGCCACCAGCAGAGATCGGCCGGATGCCACTTCCTCTGGAAACACCATATATTTT. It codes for CATSRDRPDATSSGNTIYF.

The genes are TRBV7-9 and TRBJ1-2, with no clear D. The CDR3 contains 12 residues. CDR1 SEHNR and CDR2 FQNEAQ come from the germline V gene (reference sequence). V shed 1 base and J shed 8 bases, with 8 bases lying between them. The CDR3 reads CASSLEGGGYTF. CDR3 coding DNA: TGTGCCAGCAGCTTAGAGGGAGGCGGCTACACCTTC.

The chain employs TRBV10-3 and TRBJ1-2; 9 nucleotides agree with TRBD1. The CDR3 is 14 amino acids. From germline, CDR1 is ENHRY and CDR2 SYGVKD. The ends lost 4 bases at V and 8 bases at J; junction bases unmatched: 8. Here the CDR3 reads CAISGDRAFGGYTF. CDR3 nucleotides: TGTGCCATCAGTGGGGACAGGGCGTTCGGAGGCTACACCTTC.

Here the CDR3 reads CASSHGTGLAGTFSSYEQYF. As DNA, the CDR3 is TGTGCCAGCAGCCATGGTACTGGACTAGCGGGTACTTTTAGCTCCTACGAGCAGTACTTC. V gene TRBV3-1 (or the pseudogene TRBV3-2) combines with J gene TRBJ2-7; 11 nucleotides agree with TRBD2. The V and J ends lost 3 bases and 0 bases, in that order; junction bases with no gene match: 16. CDR3 length: 20 amino acids. The germline CDR1 and CDR2 sequences are LGHDT and YNNKEL (reference sequence).

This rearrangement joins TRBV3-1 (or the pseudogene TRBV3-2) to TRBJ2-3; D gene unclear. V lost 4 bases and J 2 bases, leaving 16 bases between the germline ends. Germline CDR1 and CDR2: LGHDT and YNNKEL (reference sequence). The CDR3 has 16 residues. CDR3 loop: CASSPGPPTVTDTQYF. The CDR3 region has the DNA TGTGCCAGCAGCCCCGGGCCTCCTACCGTCACAGATACGCAGTATTTT.

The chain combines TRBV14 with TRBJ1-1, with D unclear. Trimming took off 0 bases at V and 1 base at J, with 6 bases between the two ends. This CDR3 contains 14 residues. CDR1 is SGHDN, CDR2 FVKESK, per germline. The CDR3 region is CASSQETGNTEAFF. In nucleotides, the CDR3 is TGTGCCAGCAGCCAAGAAACGGGGAACACTGAAGCTTTCTTT.

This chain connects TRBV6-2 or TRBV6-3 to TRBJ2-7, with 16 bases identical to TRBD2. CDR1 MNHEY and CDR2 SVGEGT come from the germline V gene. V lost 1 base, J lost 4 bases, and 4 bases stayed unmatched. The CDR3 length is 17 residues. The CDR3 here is CASSYLGLAGGRYEQYF. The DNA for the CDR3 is TGTGCCAGCAGTTACTTGGGACTAGCGGGAGGGAGGTACGAGCAGTACTTC.

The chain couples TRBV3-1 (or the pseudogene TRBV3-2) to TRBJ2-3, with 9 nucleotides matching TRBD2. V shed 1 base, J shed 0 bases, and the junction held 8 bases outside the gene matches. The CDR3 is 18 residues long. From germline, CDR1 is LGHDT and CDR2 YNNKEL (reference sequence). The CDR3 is CASSQAGLAPTSTDTQYF. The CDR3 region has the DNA TGTGCCAGCAGCCAAGCCGGACTAGCGCCTACTAGCACAGATACGCAGTATTTT.

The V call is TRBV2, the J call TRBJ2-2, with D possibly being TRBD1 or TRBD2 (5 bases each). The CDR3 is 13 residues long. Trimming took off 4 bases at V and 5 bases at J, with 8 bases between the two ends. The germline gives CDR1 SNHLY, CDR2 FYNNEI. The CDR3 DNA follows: TGTGCCAGCAGTGCTGGGGGAACCGGGGAGCTGTTTTTT. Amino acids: CASSAGGTGELFF.

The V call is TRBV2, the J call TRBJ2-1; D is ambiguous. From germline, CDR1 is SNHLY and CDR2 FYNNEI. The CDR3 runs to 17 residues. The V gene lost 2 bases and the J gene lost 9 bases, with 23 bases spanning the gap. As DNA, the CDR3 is TGTGCCAGCAGTGAATTTCCCTCGGGCTCGTCGCCAGTTGAGCAGTTCTTC. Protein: CASSEFPSGSSPVEQFF.

The CDR3 loop is CASSPGDSPGEKLFF. The CDR3 DNA reads TGTGCCAGCAGTCCCGGGGACAGCCCAGGAGAAAAACTGTTTTTT. V gene TRBV28 combines with J gene TRBJ1-4, with 7 nucleotides matching TRBD1. In germline, CDR1 is MDHEN, CDR2 SYDVKM. This CDR3 region has 15 residues. The trim removed 5 bases at V and 8 bases at J, leaving 11 bases unmatched.

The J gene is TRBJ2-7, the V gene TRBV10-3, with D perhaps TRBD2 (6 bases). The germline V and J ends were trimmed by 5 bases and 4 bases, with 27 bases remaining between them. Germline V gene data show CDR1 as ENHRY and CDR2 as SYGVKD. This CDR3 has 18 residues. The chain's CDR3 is CAISRPEQVGGRFYEQYF. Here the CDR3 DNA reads TGTGCCATCAGTCGCCCGGAGCAGGTCGGGGGAAGGTTTTACGAGCAGTACTTC.

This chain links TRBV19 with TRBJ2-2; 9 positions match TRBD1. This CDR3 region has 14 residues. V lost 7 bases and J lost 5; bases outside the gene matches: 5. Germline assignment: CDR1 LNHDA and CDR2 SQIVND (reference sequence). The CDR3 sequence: CASTLDRGTGELFF. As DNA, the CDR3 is TGTGCCAGTACCCTTGACAGGGGGACCGGGGAGCTGTTTTTT.

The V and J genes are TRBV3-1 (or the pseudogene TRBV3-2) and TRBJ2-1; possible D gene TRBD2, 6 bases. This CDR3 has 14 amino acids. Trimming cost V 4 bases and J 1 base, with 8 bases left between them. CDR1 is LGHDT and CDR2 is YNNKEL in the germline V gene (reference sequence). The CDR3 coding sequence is TGTGCCAGCAGCCTCGGGACTTCCTACAATGAGCAGTTCTTC. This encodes CASSLGTSYNEQFF.